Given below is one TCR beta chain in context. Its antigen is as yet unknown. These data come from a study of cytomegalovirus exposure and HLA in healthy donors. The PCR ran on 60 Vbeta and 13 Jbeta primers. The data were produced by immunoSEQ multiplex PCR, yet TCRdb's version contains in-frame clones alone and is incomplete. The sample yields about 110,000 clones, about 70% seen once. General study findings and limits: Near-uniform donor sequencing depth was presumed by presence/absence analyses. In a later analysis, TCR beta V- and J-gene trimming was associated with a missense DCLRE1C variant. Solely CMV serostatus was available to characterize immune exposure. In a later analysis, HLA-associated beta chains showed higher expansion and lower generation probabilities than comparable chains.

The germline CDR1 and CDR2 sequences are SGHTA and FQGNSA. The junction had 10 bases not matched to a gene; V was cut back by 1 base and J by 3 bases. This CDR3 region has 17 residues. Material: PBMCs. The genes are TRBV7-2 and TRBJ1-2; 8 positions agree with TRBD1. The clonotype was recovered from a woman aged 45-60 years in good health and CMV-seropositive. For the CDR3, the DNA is TGTGCCAGCAGCTTAGTTGCGGGACAGGACTCTTACTATGGCTACACCTTC. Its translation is CASSLVAGQDSYYGYTF.